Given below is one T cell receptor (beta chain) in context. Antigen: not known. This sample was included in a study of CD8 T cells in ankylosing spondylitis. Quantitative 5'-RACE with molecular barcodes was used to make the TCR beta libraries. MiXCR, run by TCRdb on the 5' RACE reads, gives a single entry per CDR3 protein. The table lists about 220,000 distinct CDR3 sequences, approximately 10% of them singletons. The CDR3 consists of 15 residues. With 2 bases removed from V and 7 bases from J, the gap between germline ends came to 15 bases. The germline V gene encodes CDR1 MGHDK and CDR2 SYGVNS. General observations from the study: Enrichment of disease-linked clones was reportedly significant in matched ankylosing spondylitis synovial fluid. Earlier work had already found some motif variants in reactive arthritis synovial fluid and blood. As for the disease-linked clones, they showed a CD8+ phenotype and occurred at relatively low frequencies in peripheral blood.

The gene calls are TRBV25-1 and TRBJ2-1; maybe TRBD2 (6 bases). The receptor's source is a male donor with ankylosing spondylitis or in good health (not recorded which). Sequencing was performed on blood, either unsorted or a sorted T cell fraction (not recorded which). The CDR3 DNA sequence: TGTGCCAGCAGTGAAGGAGGTAGCGGCGTGAATGAGCAGTTCTTC. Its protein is CASSEGGSGVNEQFF.